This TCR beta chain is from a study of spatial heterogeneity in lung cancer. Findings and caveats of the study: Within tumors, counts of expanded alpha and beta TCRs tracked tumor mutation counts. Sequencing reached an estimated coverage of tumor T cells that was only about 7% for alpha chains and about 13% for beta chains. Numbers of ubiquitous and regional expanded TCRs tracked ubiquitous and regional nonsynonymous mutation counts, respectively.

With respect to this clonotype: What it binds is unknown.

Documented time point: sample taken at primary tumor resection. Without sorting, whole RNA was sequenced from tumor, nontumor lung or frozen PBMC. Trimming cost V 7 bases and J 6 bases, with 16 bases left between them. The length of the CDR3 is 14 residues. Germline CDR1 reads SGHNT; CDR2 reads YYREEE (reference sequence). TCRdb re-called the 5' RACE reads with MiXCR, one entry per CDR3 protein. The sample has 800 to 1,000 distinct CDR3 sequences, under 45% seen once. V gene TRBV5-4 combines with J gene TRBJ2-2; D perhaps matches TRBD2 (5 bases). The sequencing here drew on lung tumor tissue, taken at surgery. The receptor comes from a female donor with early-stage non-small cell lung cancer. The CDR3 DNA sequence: TGTGCCAGCCGGTCGAGAGGAGGCGCCGGGGAGCTGTTTTTT. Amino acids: CASRSRGGAGELFF.